What follows is one T cell receptor (beta chain) and its context. The sample comes from a study of shared clonotypes between healthy human individuals. The data were produced by immunoSEQ multiplex PCR, yet TCRdb's version contains in-frame clones alone and is incomplete. The sample lists a few million clones, 85% to 95% occurring once. Germline V gene sequence: CDR1 MNHNS, CDR2 SASEGT. Trimming pared 4 bases from V and 8 bases from J, leaving 6 bases between. The CDR3 contains 11 residues. The chain combines TRBV6-1 with TRBJ1-5, with D possibly TRBD1 on 5 matching bases. The sequenced sample consisted of naive CD4+ T cells sorted from blood. Subset defined: CD45RA+ positively selected. The receptor's source is a man aged 18 to 29 in good health. CDR3 DNA sequence: TGTGCCAGCAGTGTAGGGGAGCCCCAGCATTTT. Its translation: CASSVGEPQHF.